The 10 T cell receptor beta chains listed next were all sequenced from one sample in a study of CD8+ T cells in alopecia areata. Extracted RNA was reverse transcribed into cDNA, the sequencing template. The data were produced by immunoSEQ multiplex PCR, yet TCRdb's version contains in-frame clones alone and is incomplete. Altogether about 110,000 clones are present, 45% to 60% being singletons, with the ten largest covering around 25%. The sequenced sample consisted of NKG2D-low CD8+ T cells sorted from blood. The origin of the receptors is a human donor with alopecia areata.

V gene TRBV12-5 combines with J gene TRBJ2-5, with 7 positions matching TRBD1. Germline V gives CDR1 LGHNT, CDR2 FRNRAP. The CDR3 is 13 residues long. V shed 3 bases, J shed 4 bases, and the junction held 2 bases outside the gene matches. The CDR3 is CASGLDRVETQYF. CDR3 sequence (DNA): TGTGCTAGTGGTTTAGACAGGGTAGAGACCCAGTACTTC.

J is TRBJ2-7 and V is TRBV6-6; D not certain. This CDR3 has 13 residues. Trimming took 7 bases from V and 2 from J, leaving 12 bases between them. Germline V CDR1 and CDR2: MNHNY, SVGAGI (reference sequence). The CDR3 DNA reads as TGTGCCAGCAAAATAGGGATGACCTACGAGCAGTACTTC. The encoded protein is CASKIGMTYEQYF.

The J gene is TRBJ2-2, the V gene TRBV28; D unclear. The germline V gene encodes CDR1 MDHEN and CDR2 SYDVKM. Trimming shortened V by 2 bases and J by 6 bases, and 4 bases separated the two germline ends. The CDR3 length is 12 residues. CDR3 coding DNA: TGTGCCAGCAGTTTACAGGCCGGGGAGCTGTTTTTT. Translating it yields CASSLQAGELFF.

This chain uses TRBV27 with TRBJ2-1; D not resolved. Germline V lookup: CDR1 MNHEY, CDR2 SMNVEV (reference sequence). The CDR3 runs to 14 residues. V was shortened by 3 bases and J by 1 base, with 7 bases between the two germline ends. The CDR3 region is CASSLTGSYNEQFF. Here the CDR3 DNA reads TGTGCCAGCAGTTTGACTGGATCCTACAATGAGCAGTTCTTC.

J is TRBJ2-7 and V is TRBV7-9, with D perhaps TRBD1 or TRBD2 (6 bases each). The CDR3 totals 16 residues. In germline, CDR1 is SEHNR, CDR2 FQNEAQ (reference sequence). V lost 3 bases and J 3 bases, leaving 18 bases between the germline ends. The CDR3 DNA reads as TGTGCCAGCAGCTTTGGGTGGGGGGCGCCGGACTACGAGCAGTACTTC. It codes for CASSFGWGAPDYEQYF.

V gene TRBV20-1 combines with J gene TRBJ2-1; D is unresolved. Trimming took off 6 bases at V and 10 bases at J, with 10 bases between the two ends. There are 10 residues in the CDR3. In germline, CDR1 is DFQATT, CDR2 SNEGSKA (reference sequence). The CDR3 DNA follows: TGCAGTGCCCGGAATGCCGAGCAGTTCTTC. Its translation is CSARNAEQFF.

The CDR3 coding sequence is TGTGCCAGCAGCTTAGGCGACGGCGGGGAGCTGTTTTTT. Protein product: CASSLGDGGELFF. The V and J genes are TRBV7-6 and TRBJ2-2; D is uncertain. Between the trimmed V and J ends, which lost 1 base and 7 bases, there was a span of 7 bases. Germline V gene sequence: CDR1 SGHVS, CDR2 FNYEAQ. The CDR3 totals 13 residues.

The chain is built from TRBV11-2 and TRBJ2-7; TRBD2 might be the D (5 bases). This CDR3 comprises 20 residues. CDR1 and CDR2 from the germline V gene are SGHAT and FQNNGV. Trimming shortened V by 0 bases and J by 0 bases, and 24 bases separated the two germline ends. The CDR3 loop is CASSLDFFGELERSSYEQYF. The CDR3 DNA reads as TGTGCCAGCAGCTTAGATTTTTTTGGGGAACTAGAGCGGAGCTCCTACGAGCAGTACTTC.

The chain links TRBV7-3 to TRBJ2-1; 12 bases map to TRBD2. Per the germline V gene, CDR1 is SGHTA and CDR2 is FQGTGA. V lost 6 bases, J lost 7 bases, and 7 bases stayed unmatched. The CDR3 covers 15 residues. CDR3 in DNA: TGTGCCAGCAGTACGCTAGCGGGAGGGTTAAATGAGCAGTTCTTC. It specifies CASSTLAGGLNEQFF.

The genes are TRBV15 and TRBJ2-7; TRBD1 aligns across 8 bases. V lost 3 bases and J lost 7; bases outside the gene matches: 8. Germline-derived CDR1 and CDR2 are LNHNV and YYDKDF (reference sequence). This CDR3 is built from 14 residues. The CDR3 protein is CATSRDRDGVEQYF. The CDR3 DNA sequence: TGTGCCACCAGCAGGGACAGGGATGGAGTAGAGCAGTACTTC.